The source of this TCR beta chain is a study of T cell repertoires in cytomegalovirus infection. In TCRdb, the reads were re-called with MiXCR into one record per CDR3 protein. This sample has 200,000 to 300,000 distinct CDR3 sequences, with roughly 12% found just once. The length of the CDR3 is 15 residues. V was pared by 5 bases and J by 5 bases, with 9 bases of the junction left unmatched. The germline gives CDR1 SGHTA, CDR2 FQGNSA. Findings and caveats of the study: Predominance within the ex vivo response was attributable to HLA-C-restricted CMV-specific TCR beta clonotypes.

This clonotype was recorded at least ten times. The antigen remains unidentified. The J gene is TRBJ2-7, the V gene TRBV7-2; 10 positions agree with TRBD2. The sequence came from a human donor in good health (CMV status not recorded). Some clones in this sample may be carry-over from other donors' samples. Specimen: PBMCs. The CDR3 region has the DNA TGTGCCAGCAGCGTAACATCTAGCGGGAGAGACGAGCAGTACTTC. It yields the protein CASSVTSSGRDEQYF.